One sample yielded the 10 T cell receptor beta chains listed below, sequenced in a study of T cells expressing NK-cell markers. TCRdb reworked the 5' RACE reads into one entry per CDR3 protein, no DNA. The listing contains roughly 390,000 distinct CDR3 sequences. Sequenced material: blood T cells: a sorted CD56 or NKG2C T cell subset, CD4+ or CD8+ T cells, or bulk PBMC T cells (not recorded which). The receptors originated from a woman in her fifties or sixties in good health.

The CDR3 protein is CASSPLAARYQETQYF. The rearrangement links TRBV18 to TRBJ2-5; the TCRdb call, TRBD2, lacks DNA for checking. CDR1 and CDR2 (germline): KGHSH, LQKENI. CDR3 length: 16 amino acids.

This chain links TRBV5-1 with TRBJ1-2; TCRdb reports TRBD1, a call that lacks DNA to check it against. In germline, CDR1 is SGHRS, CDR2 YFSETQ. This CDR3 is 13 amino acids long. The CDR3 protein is CASSLGQAHGYTF.

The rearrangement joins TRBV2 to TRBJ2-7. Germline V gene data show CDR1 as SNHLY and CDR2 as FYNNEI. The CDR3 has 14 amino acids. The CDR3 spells CASTVDRGSYEQYF.

The CDR3: CASSIGLAQNIQYF. The V and J genes are TRBV12-3 or TRBV12-4 and TRBJ2-4. This CDR3 has 14 amino acids.

The CDR3 loop is CATSRTSGINEQFF. The rearrangement links TRBV15 to TRBJ2-1; the TRBD2 assignment by TCRdb is unverifiable without DNA. CDR3 size: 14 residues. Germline CDR1 reads LNHNV; CDR2 reads YYDKDF (reference sequence).

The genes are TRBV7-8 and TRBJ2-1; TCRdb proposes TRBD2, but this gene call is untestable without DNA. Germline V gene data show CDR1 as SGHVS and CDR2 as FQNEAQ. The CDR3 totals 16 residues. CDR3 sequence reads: CASSPALAGRYNEQFF.

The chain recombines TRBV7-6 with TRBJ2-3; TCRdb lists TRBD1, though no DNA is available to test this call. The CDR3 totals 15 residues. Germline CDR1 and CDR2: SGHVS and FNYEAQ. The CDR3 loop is CASSQGAARVDTQYF.

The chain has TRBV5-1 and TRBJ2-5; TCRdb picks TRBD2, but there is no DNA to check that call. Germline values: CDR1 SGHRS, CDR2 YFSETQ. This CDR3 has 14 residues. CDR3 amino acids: CASSPAGAQETQYF. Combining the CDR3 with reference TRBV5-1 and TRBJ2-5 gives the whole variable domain KAGVTQTPRYLIKTRGQQVTLSCSPISGHRSVSWYQQTPGQGLQFLFEYFSETQRNKGNFPGRFSGRQFSNSRSEMNVSTLELGDSALYLCASSPAGAQETQYFGPGTRLLVL.

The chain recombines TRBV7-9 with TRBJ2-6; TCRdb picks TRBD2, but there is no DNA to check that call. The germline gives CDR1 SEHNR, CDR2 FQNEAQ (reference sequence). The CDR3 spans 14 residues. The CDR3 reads CASLGGDGANVLTF. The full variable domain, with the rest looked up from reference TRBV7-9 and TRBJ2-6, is DTGVSQNPRHKITKRGQNVTFRCDPISEHNRLYWYRQTLGQGPEFLTYFQNEAQLEKSRLLSDRFSAERPKGSFSTLEIQRTEQGDSAMYLCASLGGDGANVLTFGAGSRLTVL.

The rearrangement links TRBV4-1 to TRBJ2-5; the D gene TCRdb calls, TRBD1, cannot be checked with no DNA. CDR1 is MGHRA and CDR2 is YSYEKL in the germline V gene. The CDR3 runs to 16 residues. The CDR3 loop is CASSQGQGGFQETQYF.